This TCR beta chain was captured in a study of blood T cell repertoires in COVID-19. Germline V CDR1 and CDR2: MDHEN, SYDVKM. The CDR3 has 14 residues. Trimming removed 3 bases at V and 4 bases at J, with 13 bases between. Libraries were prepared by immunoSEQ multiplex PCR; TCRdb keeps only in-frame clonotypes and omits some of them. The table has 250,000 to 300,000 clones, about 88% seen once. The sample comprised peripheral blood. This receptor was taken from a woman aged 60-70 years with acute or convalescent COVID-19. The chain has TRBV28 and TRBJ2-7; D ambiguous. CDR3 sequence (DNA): TGTGCCAGCAGTTTCGTACTTGCTGGTTACGAGCAGTACTTC. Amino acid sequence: CASSFVLAGYEQYF.